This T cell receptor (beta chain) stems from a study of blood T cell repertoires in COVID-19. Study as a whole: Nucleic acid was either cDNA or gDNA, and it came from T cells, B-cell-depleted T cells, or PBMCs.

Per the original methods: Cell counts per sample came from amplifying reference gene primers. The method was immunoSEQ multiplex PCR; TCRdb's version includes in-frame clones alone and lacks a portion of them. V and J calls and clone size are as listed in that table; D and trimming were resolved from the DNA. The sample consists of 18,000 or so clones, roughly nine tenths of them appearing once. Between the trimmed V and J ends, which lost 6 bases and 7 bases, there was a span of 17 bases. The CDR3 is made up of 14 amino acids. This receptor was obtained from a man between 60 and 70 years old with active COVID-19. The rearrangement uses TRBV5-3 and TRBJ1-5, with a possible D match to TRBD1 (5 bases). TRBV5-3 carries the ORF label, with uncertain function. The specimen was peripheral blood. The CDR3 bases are TGTGCCAGAACCCGAGCGGGGGTCGGGCAGCCCCAGCATTTT. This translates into CARTRAGVGQPQHF.